The T cell receptor (beta chain) described here comes from a study of cytomegalovirus exposure and HLA in healthy donors. Across the study: A preliminary data release comprised around 85 million unique TCRs obtained from HLA-typed donors.

A word on this clone: Its antigen is undetermined.

Germline values: CDR1 SGDLS, CDR2 YYNGEE. V lost 3 bases and J lost 5, with 17 bases in between. CDR3 length equals 16 residues. A multiplex PCR was run with 60 Vbeta primers and 13 Jbeta primers. Sequencing was performed with immunoSEQ multiplex PCR; in TCRdb, only in-frame clones are kept and a portion is missing. This table holds over 50,000 clones, around 85% found once. Overall study findings and caveats: Productive rates of about 87% or about 30% were seen for most TCR beta V segments in an earlier analysis. A reported reduction in N-insertions relative to the approximately 690-donor mean was seen in an Asian-associated ancestry cluster in a later analysis. The classifier reportedly diagnosed cytomegalovirus status with high sensitivity and specificity.

The gene calls are TRBV9 and TRBJ2-2, with D possibly being TRBD2 (5 bases). The specimen was PBMCs. This sequence was found in a man between 35 and 55 years old in good health and CMV-seronegative. The CDR3 DNA reads as TGTGCCAGCAGCGCCTCGATCGACCCGGGGACCGGGGAGCTGTTTTTT. This translates into CASSASIDPGTGELFF. Combining the CDR3 with reference TRBV9 and TRBJ2-2 gives the whole variable domain DSGVTQTPKHLITATGQRVTLRCSPRSGDLSVYWYQQSLDQGLQFLIQYYNGEERAKGNILERFSAQQFPDLHSELNLSSLELGDSALYFCASSASIDPGTGELFFGEGSRLTVL.